This is a list of T cell receptor beta chains from one sample in a study of TIL therapy for anti-PD-1-resistant metastatic lung cancer. The method was immunoSEQ multiplex PCR; TCRdb's version includes in-frame clones alone and lacks a portion of them. The table includes 25,000 to 30,000 clones, roughly 63% detected once. The sample in question was tumor tissue, obtained at baseline. Every receptor here comes from a woman between 30 and 85 years old with non-small cell lung cancer. Both conserved end residues are part of each CDR3. D genes are given only for firm matches. Not every row has a clone size; where given, it reads once, few, many or a size class.

size	length	D	V	J	DNA	CDR3
-	15	-	TRBV6-1	TRBJ1-5	TGTGCCAGCAGTCTGGGGGGGATCGACAATCAGCCCCAGCATTTT	CASSLGGIDNQPQHF
-	13	-	TRBV5-1	TRBJ2-5	TGCGCCAGCAGCTTGGGAGTAGAAGAGACCCAGTACTTC	CASSLGVEETQYF
-	16	-	TRBV19	TRBJ2-7	TGTGCCAGTAGTATAGTTGGGGGGACGTACTCCTACGAGCAGTACTTC	CASSIVGGTYSYEQYF
-	12	-	TRBV21-1	TRBJ2-1	TGTGCCAGCAGCAAACCCTCCAATGAGCAGTTCTTC	CASSKPSNEQFF
few	12	TRBD1	TRBV2	TRBJ1-2	TGTGCAACAGGGGCAGGGGTCTATGGCTACACCTTC	CATGAGVYGYTF
-	14	-	TRBV5-1	TRBJ2-7	TGCGCCAGCACACAATCAGCGAGCTCCTACGAGCAGTACTTC	CASTQSASSYEQYF
-	12	TRBD1	TRBV19	TRBJ2-7	TGTGCCAGTAGGGACAGGGGCAACGAGCAGTACTTC	CASRDRGNEQYF
-	13	-	TRBV11-1	TRBJ1-1	TGTGCCAGCAGCTCACCTCTTGGATTAGAAGCTTTCTTT	CASSSPLGLEAFF
-	17	-	TRBV4-2	TRBJ2-6	TGTGCCAGCAGCCAGCGATCAGGGGCTGCTGGGGCCAACGTCCTGACTTTC	CASSQRSGAAGANVLTF
few	16	TRBD2	TRBV5-4	TRBJ2-1	TGTGCCAGCAGCTCGTCGACTAGCGGGAGAAACAATGAGCAGTTCTTC	CASSSSTSGRNNEQFF
few	13	-	TRBV27	TRBJ2-2	TGTGCCAGCAGTCCCCATCGGGCCGGGGAGCTGTTTTTT	CASSPHRAGELFF
many	18	TRBD1	TRBV7-8	TRBJ1-1	TGTGCCAGCAGCTTAGATTTCAGGACAGGGGCAGAGAACACTGAAGCTTTCTTT	CASSLDFRTGAENTEAFF
-	11	-	TRBV5-4	TRBJ1-2	TGTGCCAGCAGATCAGGGTTTGGCTACACCTTC	CASRSGFGYTF
-	14	TRBD1	TRBV6-5	TRBJ1-2	TGTGCCAGCAGTGAGGGACAGGGGGCGGTTGGCTACACCTTC	CASSEGQGAVGYTF
-	15	TRBD2	TRBV7-2	TRBJ2-5	TGTGCCAGCAGCTTAGCGCTGACTAGCGGAGAGACCCAGTACTTC	CASSLALTSGETQYF
once	15	-	TRBV5-1	TRBJ1-5	TGCGCCAGCAGCTTGACCGGTATTCCCAATCAGCCCCAGCATTTT	CASSLTGIPNQPQHF
-	13	-	TRBV29-1	TRBJ2-2	TGCAGCGTTCGGCCCCCCGGACCCGGGGAGCTGTTTTTT	CSVRPPGPGELFF
-	14	-	TRBV14	TRBJ2-7	TGTGCCAGCAGCCAAGATCTAGGGGGATACGAGCAGTACTTC	CASSQDLGGYEQYF
-	12	-	TRBV6-6	TRBJ2-7	TGTGCCAGCAGTGCCGGAGTATACGAGCAGTACTTC	CASSAGVYEQYF
-	14	-	TRBV2	TRBJ2-2	TGTGCCAGCAGTGAAGTTGGGGGAACCGGGGAGCTGTTTTTT	CASSEVGGTGELFF
-	16	TRBD1	TRBV9	TRBJ1-1	TGTGCCAGCAGCGCATTTGCGACAGGGAGGGTCACTGAAGCTTTCTTT	CASSAFATGRVTEAFF
-	13	TRBD1	TRBV5-1	TRBJ2-5	TGCGCCAGCAGCTCCGGGACAGGAGAGACCCAGTACTTC	CASSSGTGETQYF
-	14	-	TRBV5-4	TRBJ1-1	TGTGCCAGCAGCTCGGACGGCGGGCTCACTGAAGCTTTCTTT	CASSSDGGLTEAFF
-	13	-	TRBV6-6	TRBJ2-1	TGTGCCAGCAGTTACGACTCCTTAAATGAGCAGTTCTTC	CASSYDSLNEQFF
-	15	TRBD2	TRBV5-8	TRBJ2-7	TGTGCCAGCAGCTTGGGACTAGCGGACTCCTACGAGCAGTACTTC	CASSLGLADSYEQYF
-	14	-	TRBV7-9	TRBJ1-4	TGTGCCAGCAGATCCAAGGCGGGGGACGAAAAACTGTTTTTT	CASRSKAGDEKLFF
once	14	-	TRBV6-5	TRBJ2-1	TGTGCCAGCAGTTATGGGGCAAGAGAGAATGAGCAGTTCTTC	CASSYGARENEQFF
once	15	TRBD1	TRBV18	TRBJ2-7	TGTGCCAGCTCACTCGGACAGGGTACCTCCTACGAGCAGTACTTC	CASSLGQGTSYEQYF
-	13	-	TRBV10-3	TRBJ1-2	TGTGCCATCAGTGAGGAGAGGCAGTTGGGCTACACCTTC	CAISEERQLGYTF
-	13	TRBD1	TRBV6-6	TRBJ2-7	TGTGCCATCTCCGGGACAGAGGGCCACGAGCAGTACTTC	CAISGTEGHEQYF
few	13	TRBD1	TRBV29-1	TRBJ1-2	TGCAGCGTTGAGCCGACAGGGACCTATGGCTACACCTTC	CSVEPTGTYGYTF
-	14	-	TRBV4-2	TRBJ2-3	TGTGCCAGCAGCCATACCCAGGGTGAGGATACGCAGTATTTT	CASSHTQGEDTQYF
-	14	-	TRBV18	TRBJ2-7	TGTGCCAGCTCACGGGGTGGAGGGGGCAACGAGCAGTACTTC	CASSRGGGGNEQYF
-	15	-	TRBV2	TRBJ2-7	TGTGCCAGCAGGGGCAAGCGGGACAACCCCTACGAGCAGTACTTC	CASRGKRDNPYEQYF
-	15	-	TRBV6-6	TRBJ1-5	TGTGCCAGCAGTCCGGGAGCTTCGGACAATCAGCCCCAGCATTTT	CASSPGASDNQPQHF
-	14	-	TRBV7-8	TRBJ1-1	TGTGCCAGCAGCTTAGCGCTAGGGGACACTGAAGCTTTCTTT	CASSLALGDTEAFF
-	14	-	TRBV21-1	TRBJ2-7	TGTGCCAGCAGCCTGGCCAGGGGTCGAACGGAGCAGTACTTC	CASSLARGRTEQYF
-	12	-	TRBV7-9	TRBJ2-3	TGTGCCAGCAGCTCAGAGGGCGATACGCAGTATTTT	CASSSEGDTQYF
-	11	-	TRBV7-2	TRBJ1-2	TGTGCCAGCAGCTTAGGGGCAAGCTACACCTTC	CASSLGASYTF
-	12	-	TRBV30	TRBJ2-1	TGTGCCTGGAGCTACAGGGCAAATGAGCAGTTCTTC	CAWSYRANEQFF
-	14	TRBD1	TRBV2	TRBJ1-5	TGTGCCAGCAGTGAACAGGGGGGCAATCAGCCCCAGCATTTT	CASSEQGGNQPQHF
-	15	TRBD2	TRBV7-9	TRBJ2-1	TGTGCCAGCAGCGTGCGGGAGGACTCCTACAATGAGCAGTTCTTC	CASSVREDSYNEQFF
few	13	-	TRBV11-3	TRBJ2-7	TGTGCCAGCAGCTTAGAACAGACCTACGAGCAGTACTTC	CASSLEQTYEQYF
-	15	-	TRBV29-1	TRBJ2-1	TGCAGCGTTGGCACTAGCGAGGGGGCTTACAATGAGCAGTTCTTC	CSVGTSEGAYNEQFF
-	14	-	TRBV5-6	TRBJ1-1	TGTGCCAGCAGCCCCGGGGGGGGCCTCACTGAAGCTTTCTTT	CASSPGGGLTEAFF
-	16	-	TRBV27	TRBJ1-2	TGTGCCAGCAGTTTAGGTAGCGGAGGTGGACTCTATGGCTACACCTTC	CASSLGSGGGLYGYTF
medium-sized	10	-	TRBV7-9	TRBJ1-2	TGTGCCAGCAGCTTAGAGAGCTACACCTTC	CASSLESYTF
-	11	-	TRBV6-6	TRBJ2-1	TGTGCCAGCAGTTACGAACTTGAGCAGTTCTTC	CASSYELEQFF
-	11	-	TRBV2	TRBJ2-1	TGTGCCAGCTCACGGGCGGATGAGCAGTTCTTC	CASSRADEQFF
-	13	TRBD1	TRBV29-1	TRBJ1-6	TGCAGCGTTGCGGGACAGGCGGGGTCACCCCTCCACTTT	CSVAGQAGSPLHF
few	13	TRBD1	TRBV29-1	TRBJ1-1	TGCAGCGGTCAGACAGGGTTTAACACTGAAGCTTTCTTT	CSGQTGFNTEAFF
-	15	TRBD2	TRBV6-5	TRBJ2-2	TGTGCCAGCAGTTCCCGGACTAGCGGTACCGGGGAGCTGTTTTTT	CASSSRTSGTGELFF
-	14	TRBD2	TRBV7-2	TRBJ2-1	TGTGCCAGCAGCCAAGTCTCGGGAGGGGCTGAGCAGTTCTTC	CASSQVSGGAEQFF
-	14	-	TRBV5-6	TRBJ2-7	TGTGCCAGCAGCTTGGGTGAGGCTTCCTACGAGCAGTACTTC	CASSLGEASYEQYF
medium-sized	13	-	TRBV19	TRBJ2-1	TGTGCCAGTAAAGAGGTGGGTGAGAGTGAGCAGTTCTTC	CASKEVGESEQFF